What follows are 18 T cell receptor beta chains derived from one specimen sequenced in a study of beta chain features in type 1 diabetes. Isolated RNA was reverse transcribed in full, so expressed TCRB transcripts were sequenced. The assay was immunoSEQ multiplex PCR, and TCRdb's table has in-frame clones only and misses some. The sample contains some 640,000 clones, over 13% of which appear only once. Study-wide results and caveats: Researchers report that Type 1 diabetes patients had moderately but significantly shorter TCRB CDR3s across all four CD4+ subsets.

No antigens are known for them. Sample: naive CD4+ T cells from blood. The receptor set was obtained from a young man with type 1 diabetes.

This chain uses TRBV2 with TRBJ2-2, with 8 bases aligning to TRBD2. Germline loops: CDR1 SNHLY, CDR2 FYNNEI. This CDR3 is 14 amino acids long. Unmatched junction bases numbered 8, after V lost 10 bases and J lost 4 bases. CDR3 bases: TGTGCCACCTCCGGGACTAGACCCACCGGGGAGCTGTTTTTT. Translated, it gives CATSGTRPTGELFF. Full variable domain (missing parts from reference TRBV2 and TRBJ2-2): EPEVTQTPSHQVTQMGQEVILRCVPISNHLYFYWYRQILGQKVEFLVSFYNNEISEKSEIFDDQFSVERPDGSNFTLKIRSTKLEDSAMYFCATSGTRPTGELFFGEGSRLTVL.

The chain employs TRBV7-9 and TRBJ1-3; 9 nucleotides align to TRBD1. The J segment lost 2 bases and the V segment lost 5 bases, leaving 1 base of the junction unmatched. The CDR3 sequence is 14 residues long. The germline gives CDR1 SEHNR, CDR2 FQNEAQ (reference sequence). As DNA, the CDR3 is TGTGCCAGCAGCAGGGACAGGGCTGGAAACACCATATATTTT. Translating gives CASSRDRAGNTIYF.

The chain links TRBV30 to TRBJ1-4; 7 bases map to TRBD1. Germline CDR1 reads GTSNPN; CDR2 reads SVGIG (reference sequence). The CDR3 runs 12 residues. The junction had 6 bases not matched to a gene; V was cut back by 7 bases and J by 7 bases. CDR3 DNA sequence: TGTGCCTTCCGACAGGGTGCTGAAAAACTGTTTTTT. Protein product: CAFRQGAEKLFF.

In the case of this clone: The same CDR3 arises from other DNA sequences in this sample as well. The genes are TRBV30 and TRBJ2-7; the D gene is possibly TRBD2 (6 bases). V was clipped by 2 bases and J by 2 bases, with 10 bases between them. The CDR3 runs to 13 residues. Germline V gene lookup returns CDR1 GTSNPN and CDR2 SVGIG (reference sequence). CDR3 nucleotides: TGTGCCTGGAGTAGGCGGGGAACCTACGAGCAGTACTTC. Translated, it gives CAWSRRGTYEQYF.

CDR3 bases: TGTGCCAGCAGTTACGCGGAACAGGGGTACGCGACCCAGTACTTC. As protein: CASSYAEQGYATQYF. The V and J genes are TRBV6-6 and TRBJ2-5; 7 bases align to TRBD1. Germline CDR1 is MNHNY and CDR2 is SVGAGI (reference sequence). With 2 bases clipped from V and 7 bases from J, the junction kept 10 bases outside the gene matches. The CDR3 length is 15 residues.

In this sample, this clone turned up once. The CDR3 bases are TGCGCCAGCAATGAGGGAACCTCCTACAATGAGCAGTTCTTC. Amino acids: CASNEGTSYNEQFF. The rearrangement links TRBV5-1 to TRBJ2-1; tentatively, D is TRBD2 (5 bases). The CDR3 is 14 amino acids. V lost 6 bases to trimming and J lost 0 bases, with 10 bases between them. CDR1 and CDR2 from the germline V gene are SGHRS and YFSETQ.

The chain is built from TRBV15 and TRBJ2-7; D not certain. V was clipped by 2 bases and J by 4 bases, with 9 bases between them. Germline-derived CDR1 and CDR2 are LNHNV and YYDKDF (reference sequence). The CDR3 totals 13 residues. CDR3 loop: CATSRKDGYEQYF. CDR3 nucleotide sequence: TGTGCCACCAGCAGAAAGGACGGTTACGAGCAGTACTTC.

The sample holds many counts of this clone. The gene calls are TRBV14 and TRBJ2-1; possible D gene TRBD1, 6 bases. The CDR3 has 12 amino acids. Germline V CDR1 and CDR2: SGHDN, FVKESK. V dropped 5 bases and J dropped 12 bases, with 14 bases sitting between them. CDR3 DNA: TGTGCCAGCAGCACCCGGGACATCAGGCAGTTCTTC. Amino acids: CASSTRDIRQFF.

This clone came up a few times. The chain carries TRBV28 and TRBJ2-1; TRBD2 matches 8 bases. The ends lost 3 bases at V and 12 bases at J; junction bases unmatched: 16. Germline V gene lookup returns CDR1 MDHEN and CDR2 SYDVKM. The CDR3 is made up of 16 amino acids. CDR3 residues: CASSFESRGGRPGQFF. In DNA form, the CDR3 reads TGTGCCAGCAGTTTCGAGAGTCGGGGGGGCCGACCCGGGCAGTTCTTC. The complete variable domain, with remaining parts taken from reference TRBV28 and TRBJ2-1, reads DVKVTQSSRYLVKRTGEKVFLECVQDMDHENMFWYRQDPGLGLRLIYFSYDVKMKEKGDIPEGYSVSREKKERFSLILESASTNQTSMYLCASSFESRGGRPGQFFGPGTRLTVL.

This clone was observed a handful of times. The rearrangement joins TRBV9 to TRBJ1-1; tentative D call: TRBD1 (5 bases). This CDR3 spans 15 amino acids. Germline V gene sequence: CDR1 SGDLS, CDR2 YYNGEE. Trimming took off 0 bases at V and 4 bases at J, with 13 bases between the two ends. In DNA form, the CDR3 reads TGTGCCAGCAGCGTAGGGGGCAATGGTCTCACTGAAGCTTTCTTT. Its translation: CASSVGGNGLTEAFF.

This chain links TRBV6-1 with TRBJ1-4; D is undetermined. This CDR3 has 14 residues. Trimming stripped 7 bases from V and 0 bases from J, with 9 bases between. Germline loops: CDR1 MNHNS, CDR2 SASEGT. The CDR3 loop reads CASTSGSTNEKLFF. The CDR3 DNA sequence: TGTGCCAGCACCTCGGGGTCAACTAATGAAAAACTGTTTTTT.

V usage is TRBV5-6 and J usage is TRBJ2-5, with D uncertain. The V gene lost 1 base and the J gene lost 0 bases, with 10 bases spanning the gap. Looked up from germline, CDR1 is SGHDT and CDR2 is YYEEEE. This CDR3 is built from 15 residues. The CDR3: CASSLRLPYQETQYF. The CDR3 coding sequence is TGTGCCAGCAGCTTGAGGTTGCCGTACCAAGAGACCCAGTACTTC.

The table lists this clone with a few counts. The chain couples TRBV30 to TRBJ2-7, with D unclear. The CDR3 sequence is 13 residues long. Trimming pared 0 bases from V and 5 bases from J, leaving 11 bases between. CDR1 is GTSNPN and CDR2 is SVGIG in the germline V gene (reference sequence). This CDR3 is CAWSVRVRDEQYF. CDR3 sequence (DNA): TGTGCCTGGAGTGTACGGGTTAGGGACGAGCAGTACTTC.

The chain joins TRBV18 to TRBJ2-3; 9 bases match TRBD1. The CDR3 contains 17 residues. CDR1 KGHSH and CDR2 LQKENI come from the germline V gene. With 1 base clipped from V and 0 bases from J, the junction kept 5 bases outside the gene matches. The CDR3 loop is CASSPLGQGLSTDTQYF. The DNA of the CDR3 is TGTGCCAGCTCACCACTGGGACAGGGACTTAGCACAGATACGCAGTATTTT. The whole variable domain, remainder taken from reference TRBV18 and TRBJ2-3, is NAGVMQNPRHLVRRRGQEARLRCSPMKGHSHVYWYRQLPEEGLKFMVYLQKENIIDESGMPKERFSAEFPKEGPSILRIQQVVRGDSAAYFCASSPLGQGLSTDTQYFGPGTRLTVL.

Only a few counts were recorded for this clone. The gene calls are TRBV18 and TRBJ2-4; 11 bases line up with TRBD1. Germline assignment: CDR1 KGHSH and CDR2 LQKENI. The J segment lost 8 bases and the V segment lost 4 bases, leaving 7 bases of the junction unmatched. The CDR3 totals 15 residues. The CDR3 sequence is CASSRNGQGAHIQYF. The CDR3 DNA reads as TGTGCCAGCTCACGAAACGGACAGGGGGCACACATTCAGTACTTC.

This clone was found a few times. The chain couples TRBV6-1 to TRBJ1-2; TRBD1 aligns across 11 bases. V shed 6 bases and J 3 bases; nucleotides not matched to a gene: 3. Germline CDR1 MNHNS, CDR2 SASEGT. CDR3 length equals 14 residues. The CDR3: CASRRTGGDYGYTF. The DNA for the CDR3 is TGTGCCAGCAGACGGACAGGGGGCGACTATGGCTACACCTTC.

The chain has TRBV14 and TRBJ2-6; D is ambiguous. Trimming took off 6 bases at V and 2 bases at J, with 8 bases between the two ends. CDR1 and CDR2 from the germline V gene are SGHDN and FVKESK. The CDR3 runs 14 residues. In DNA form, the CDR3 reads TGTGCCAGCAGGATATCCACTGGGGCCAACGTCCTGACTTTC. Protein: CASRISTGANVLTF. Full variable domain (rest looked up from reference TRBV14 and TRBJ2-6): EAGVTQFPSHSVIEKGQTVTLRCDPISGHDNLYWYRRVMGKEIKFLLHFVKESKQDESGMPNNRFLAERTGGTYSTLKVQPAELEDSGVYFCASRISTGANVLTFGAGSRLTVL.

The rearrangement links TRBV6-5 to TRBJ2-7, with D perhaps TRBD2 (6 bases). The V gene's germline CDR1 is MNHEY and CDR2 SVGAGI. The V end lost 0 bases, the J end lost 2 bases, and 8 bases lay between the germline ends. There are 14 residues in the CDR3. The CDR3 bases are TGTGCCAGCAGTTACTCCGGGAGAACCTACGAGCAGTACTTC. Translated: CASSYSGRTYEQYF.